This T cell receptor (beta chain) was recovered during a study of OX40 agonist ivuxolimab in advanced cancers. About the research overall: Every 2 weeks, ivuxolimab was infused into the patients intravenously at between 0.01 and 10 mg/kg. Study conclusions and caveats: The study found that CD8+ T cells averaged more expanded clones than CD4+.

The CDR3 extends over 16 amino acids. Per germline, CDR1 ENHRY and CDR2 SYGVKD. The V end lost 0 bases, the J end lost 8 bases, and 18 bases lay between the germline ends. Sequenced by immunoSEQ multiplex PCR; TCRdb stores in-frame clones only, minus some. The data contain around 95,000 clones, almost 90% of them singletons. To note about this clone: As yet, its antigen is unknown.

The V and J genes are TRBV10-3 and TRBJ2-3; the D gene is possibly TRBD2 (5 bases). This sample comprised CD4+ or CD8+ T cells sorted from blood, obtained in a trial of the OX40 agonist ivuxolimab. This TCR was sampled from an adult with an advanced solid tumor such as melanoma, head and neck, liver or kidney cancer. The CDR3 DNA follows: TGTGCCATCAGTGAGTCGACGGGCCTAGCCTCGGGTACGCAGTATTTT. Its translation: CAISESTGLASGTQYF.